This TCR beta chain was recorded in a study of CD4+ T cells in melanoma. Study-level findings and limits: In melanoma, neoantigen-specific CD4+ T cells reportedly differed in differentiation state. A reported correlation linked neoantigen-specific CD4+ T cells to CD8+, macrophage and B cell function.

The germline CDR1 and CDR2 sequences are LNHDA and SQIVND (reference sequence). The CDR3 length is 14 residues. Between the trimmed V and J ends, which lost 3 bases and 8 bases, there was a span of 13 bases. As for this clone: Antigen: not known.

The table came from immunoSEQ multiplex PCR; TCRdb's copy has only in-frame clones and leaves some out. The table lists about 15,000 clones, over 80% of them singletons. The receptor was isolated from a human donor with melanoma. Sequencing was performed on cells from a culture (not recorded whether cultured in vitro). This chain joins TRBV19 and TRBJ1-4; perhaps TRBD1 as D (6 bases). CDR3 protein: CASSIWGRGEKLFF. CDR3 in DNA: TGTGCCAGTAGTATCTGGGGGCGCGGGGAAAAACTGTTTTTT.